The T cell receptor beta chain under discussion was sequenced for a study of early T cells in non-severe SARS-CoV-2 infection. Study in general: Chains were unpaired, as sequencing was done on bulk RNA from unsorted whole blood.

TCRdb re-called the 5' RACE reads with MiXCR, one entry per CDR3 protein. The profile shows some 71,000 distinct CDR3 sequences, 9.5% of them singletons. J gave up 7 bases and V 5 bases, and 16 bases lay outside the gene matches. Germline V gene sequence: CDR1 SGHTA, CDR2 FQGNSA. This CDR3 region has 18 residues. The chain combines TRBV7-2 with TRBJ2-7, with 14 bases that match TRBD2. This clonotype was sampled from an adult who was a healthcare worker with PCR-confirmed SARS-CoV-2 infection or an uninfected control (not recorded which). Material for sequencing was whole blood. CDR3 DNA: TGTGCCAGCAGCCTGCCGACTAGCGGGAGGGCCGCGGCCTGGGAGCAGTACTTC. The encoded protein is CASSLPTSGRAAAWEQYF.